In its sample, the clone carrying this T cell receptor (beta chain) was seen a few times. The antigen is unknown. This record comes from a study of CD8 T cells in ankylosing spondylitis. General study points: Reportedly, significant enrichment of disease-linked clones occurred in matched ankylosing spondylitis synovial fluid. Earlier work had already found some motif variants in reactive arthritis synovial fluid and blood. It appeared that ankylosing spondylitis blood was characterized by a TCR beta motif of fewer than 10 highly homologous variants.

With molecular barcodes, quantitative 5'-RACE was used to make the TCR beta libraries. TCRdb reanalysed the 5' RACE reads using MiXCR and keeps one entry per CDR3 protein. There are about 700,000 distinct CDR3 sequences in the sample; under 20% occur only once, and around a fifth lies in the top ten. The CDR3 contains 16 residues. Germline-derived CDR1 and CDR2 are DFQATT and SNEGSKA (reference sequence). Deletions cut 5 bases from V and 1 base from J, with 20 bases between. The genes are TRBV20-1 and TRBJ1-2, with D perhaps matching TRBD1 (6 bases). The sequenced material came from blood, either unsorted or a sorted T cell fraction (not recorded which). This sequence was found in a male donor with ankylosing spondylitis. In DNA form, the CDR3 reads TGCAGTGCTGATACACTTGGCGGGGGCTATAACTATGGCTACACCTTC. Its protein product is CSADTLGGGYNYGYTF.